The 23 T cell receptor beta chains in this list originate from one sample, sequenced in a study of cytomegalovirus exposure and HLA in healthy donors. PCR involved 60 Vbeta and 13 Jbeta primers. Clones were sequenced by immunoSEQ multiplex PCR, and TCRdb holds only the in-frame ones, with some missing. The sample lists 150,000 to 200,000 clones; roughly 85% were seen once. Sequences were obtained from PBMCs. These receptors were obtained from a woman aged 25 to 39 in good health and CMV-seropositive.

The rearrangement uses TRBV10-3 and TRBJ2-5, with D perhaps TRBD2 (5 bases). Germline loops: CDR1 ENHRY, CDR2 SYGVKD. The V end lost 7 bases, the J end lost 4 bases, and 13 bases lay between the germline ends. The CDR3 extends over 13 amino acids. The CDR3 here is CAITEGRGETQYF. The CDR3 DNA follows: TGTGCCATCACGGAAGGGAGAGGAGAGACCCAGTACTTC.

The chain employs TRBV19 and TRBJ1-3; D call uncertain. Between the trimmed V and J ends, which lost 6 bases and 0 bases, there was a span of 9 bases. CDR3 size: 14 residues. Germline V lookup: CDR1 LNHDA, CDR2 SQIVND (reference sequence). The chain's CDR3 is CASRERNSGNTIYF. CDR3 nucleotides: TGTGCCAGTAGGGAGAGAAACTCTGGAAACACCATATATTTT.

Remarks on this clone: The sample has other DNA sequences that encode this CDR3 too. The chain is built from TRBV7-9 and TRBJ1-3, with 9 nucleotides matching TRBD1. The CDR3 contains 15 residues. V gave up 5 bases and J gave up 4 bases; unmatched junction bases: 6. Germline lookup yields CDR1 SEHNR and CDR2 FQNEAQ (reference sequence). The DNA for the CDR3 is TGTGCCAGCAGCCCAAGGACAGGGGTCGGAAACACCATATATTTT. Protein sequence: CASSPRTGVGNTIYF.

This sequence joins TRBV6-5 and TRBJ2-1, with TRBD2 identical over 8 bases. Germline assignment: CDR1 MNHEY and CDR2 SVGAGI. Losses at the gene ends were 4 bases for V and 4 bases for J; bases not matched to a gene: 3. The CDR3 length is 14 residues. CDR3 DNA sequence: TGTGCCAGCAGTTGGGCGGGGGGATACAATGAGCAGTTCTTC. Protein: CASSWAGGYNEQFF.

This clone was observed once. V is TRBV21-1 and J is TRBJ1-3; the table names TRBD1, a call not compared with the DNA. TRBV21-1 is described as a pseudogene. The CDR3 runs to 20 residues. CDR3 region: CASSKGESTGCVVSGNTIYF. The CDR3 DNA follows: TGTGCCAGCAGCAAAGGTGAGTCGACAGGGTGTGTAGTATCTGGAAACACCATATATTTT.

This chain uses TRBV6-5 with TRBJ1-3; no reliable D call. The germline CDR1 and CDR2 sequences are MNHEY and SVGAGI. The CDR3 is 14 amino acids. Trimming removed 4 bases at V and 4 bases at J, with 11 bases between. The CDR3 protein is CASSSTGGGNTIYF. The CDR3 DNA reads as TGTGCCAGCAGTTCCACCGGAGGCGGAAACACCATATATTTT.

This chain links TRBV5-8 with TRBJ2-3, with TRBD2 matching over 14 bases. Germline loops: CDR1 SGHTS, CDR2 YDEGEE. V dropped 2 bases and J dropped 3; count of bases not matched to a gene: 2. The CDR3 runs 16 residues. CDR3 loop: CASSLGTSGSTDTQYF. CDR3 DNA sequence: TGTGCCAGCAGCTTAGGGACTAGCGGGAGTACAGATACGCAGTATTTT.

The V and J genes are TRBV29-1 and TRBJ2-1; 10 positions match TRBD1. Germline lookup yields CDR1 SQVTM and CDR2 ANQGSEA. The CDR3 runs to 14 residues. The J segment lost 3 bases and the V segment lost 6 bases, leaving 5 bases of the junction unmatched. The CDR3 region is CSVTGTGDYNEQFF. CDR3 bases: TGCAGCGTAACCGGGACAGGGGACTACAATGAGCAGTTCTTC.

The rearrangement uses TRBV5-1 and TRBJ2-2; D not certain. CDR3 length: 14 residues. The germline V gene encodes CDR1 SGHRS and CDR2 YFSETQ. Trimming left V 4 bases short and J 5 bases short, with 12 bases between. This CDR3 is CASSPGDPTGELFF. The CDR3 DNA follows: TGCGCCAGCAGCCCGGGTGATCCAACCGGGGAGCTGTTTTTT.

Concerning this clone itself: This sample also contains other DNA sequences that code for the same CDR3. V usage is TRBV5-1 and J usage is TRBJ2-7, with 12 bases lining up with TRBD2. The CDR3 is made up of 16 amino acids. The V gene end was trimmed by 3 bases and the J gene end by 5 bases; junction bases not matched to a gene: 9. Germline assignment: CDR1 SGHRS and CDR2 YFSETQ. The CDR3 DNA is TGCGCCAGCAGCTCAGATTGGACTAGCGGGATAAACGAGCAGTACTTC. Protein product: CASSSDWTSGINEQYF.

In this sample, this clone turned up a few times. The chain carries TRBV10-3 and TRBJ2-7; 9 positions agree with TRBD1. Germline assignment: CDR1 ENHRY and CDR2 SYGVKD. V lost 2 bases to trimming and J lost 1 base; unmatched junction nucleotides: 6. The CDR3 consists of 16 residues. For the CDR3, the DNA is TGTGCCATCAGTGAGCCCGGGACAGGGTCTTCCTACGAGCAGTACTTC. It translates to CAISEPGTGSSYEQYF.

This clone has more than one count but fewer than ten. The J gene is TRBJ2-7, the V gene TRBV5-1, with D perhaps TRBD1 (6 bases). The V gene's germline CDR1 is SGHRS and CDR2 YFSETQ. Between the trimmed V and J ends, which lost 5 bases and 3 bases, there was a span of 18 bases. This CDR3 is built from 15 residues. CDR3 in amino acids: CASSSTGTRGYEQYF. Written as DNA, the CDR3 is TGCGCCAGCAGTTCGACCGGGACAAGGGGCTACGAGCAGTACTTC.

V usage is TRBV6-5 and J usage is TRBJ2-5, with 8 bases that match TRBD2. Germline CDR1 MNHEY, CDR2 SVGAGI. V gave up 2 bases and J gave up 3 bases; unmatched junction bases: 5. This CDR3 has 15 residues. Here the CDR3 DNA reads TGTGCCAGCAGTTACGTTCGGGGGGGGAAAGAGACCCAGTACTTC. Translated: CASSYVRGGKETQYF.

This chain links TRBV10-3 with TRBJ2-3, with 9 bases lining up with TRBD2. Trimming took 3 bases from V and 0 from J; bases not matched to a gene: 10. The CDR3 sequence is 18 residues long. Germline-derived CDR1 and CDR2 are ENHRY and SYGVKD. CDR3 nucleotides: TGTGCCATCAGTGAAGGAGCGGGGGGCACGACTAGCACAGATACGCAGTATTTT. As protein: CAISEGAGGTTSTDTQYF.

Note on this clone: In the same sample, other DNA sequences code for this CDR3. The J gene is TRBJ2-5, the V gene TRBV11-2, with D hard to call. V dropped 5 bases and J dropped 4 bases, with 5 bases sitting between them. The germline gives CDR1 SGHAT, CDR2 FQNNGV. The CDR3 totals 11 residues. The CDR3 DNA reads TGTGCCAGCAGCCTTAGAGAGACCCAGTACTTC. It yields the protein CASSLRETQYF. The full variable domain, rest sourced from reference TRBV11-2 and TRBJ2-5, is EAGVAQSPRYKIIEKRQSVAFWCNPISGHATLYWYQQILGQGPKLLIQFQNNGVVDDSQLPKDRFSAERLKGVDSTLKIQPAKLEDSAVYLCASSLRETQYFGPGTRLLVL.

This chain links TRBV18 with TRBJ1-5, with D maybe TRBD1 (6 bases). The V and J ends lost 4 bases and 4 bases respectively, with 8 bases between them. The germline CDR1 and CDR2 sequences are KGHSH and LQKENI. The CDR3 loop spans 13 amino acids. This CDR3 is CASSLDRNQPQHF. The DNA of the CDR3 is TGTGCCAGCTCACTCGACAGGAATCAGCCCCAGCATTTT.

The V gene is TRBV7-2, the J gene TRBJ1-3; the match to TRBD1 covers 7 bases. There are 17 residues in the CDR3. V lost 1 base and J lost 1; bases outside the gene matches: 7. Germline V gives CDR1 SGHTA, CDR2 FQGNSA. CDR3: CASSLVAQGESGNTIYF. DNA of the CDR3: TGTGCCAGCAGCTTAGTTGCCCAGGGGGAATCTGGAAACACCATATATTTT.

CDR3 nucleotide sequence: TGTGCCAGCAGCTTATGGGGACAGGGGGGGACTGAAGCTTTCTTT. As protein: CASSLWGQGGTEAFF. J is TRBJ1-1 and V is TRBV11-3, with 11 bases aligning to TRBD1. This CDR3 has 15 residues. Germline V CDR1 and CDR2: SGHNT, YENEEA. V dropped 2 bases and J dropped 5; count of bases not matched to a gene: 4.

The sample holds one count of this clone. The chain uses TRBV27 and TRBJ1-4; D is perhaps TRBD1 (5 bases). The CDR3 is 14 residues long. V lost 8 bases and J lost 7, with 17 bases in between. Per the germline V gene, CDR1 is MNHEY and CDR2 is SMNVEV (reference sequence). The CDR3 is CASGSGPPSEKLFF. DNA of the CDR3: TGTGCCAGCGGTTCAGGGCCGCCTAGTGAAAAACTGTTTTTT.

This clone was seen a few times. The chain links TRBV6-1 to TRBJ1-5, with D possibly being TRBD1 (5 bases). V was pared by 1 base and J by 2 bases, with 15 bases between. Per the germline V gene, CDR1 is MNHNS and CDR2 is SASEGT. The CDR3 consists of 17 residues. This CDR3 is CASSEEWIGAGNQPQHF. The CDR3 nucleotides are TGTGCCAGCAGTGAAGAATGGATAGGGGCCGGCAATCAGCCCCAGCATTTT.

Here the CDR3 reads CASSQQGGATEAFF. For the CDR3, the DNA is TGTGCCAGCAGCCAACAGGGGGGGGCCACTGAAGCTTTCTTT. The chain employs TRBV7-2 and TRBJ1-1, with 8 bases fitting TRBD1. J gave up 4 bases and V 5 bases, and 6 bases lay outside the gene matches. The CDR3 consists of 14 residues. The V gene's germline CDR1 is SGHTA and CDR2 FQGNSA.

DNA for the CDR3: TGTGCCAGCAGTGAGTTGAGGGTGAGCAATCAGCCCCAGCATTTT. Encoded protein: CASSELRVSNQPQHF. The J gene is TRBJ1-5, the V gene TRBV6-1, with D uncertain. This CDR3 is 15 amino acids long. Germline CDR1 is MNHNS and CDR2 is SASEGT. Trimming shortened V by 3 bases and J by 1 base, and 10 bases separated the two germline ends.

The chain uses TRBV7-2 and TRBJ1-2, with a possible D match to TRBD1 (5 bases). This CDR3 comprises 12 residues. Trimming pared 3 bases from V and 5 bases from J, leaving 7 bases between. CDR1 and CDR2 (germline): SGHTA, FQGNSA. The chain's CDR3 is CASSFSGYGYTF. CDR3 bases: TGTGCCAGCAGCTTTTCAGGGTATGGCTACACCTTC. The complete variable domain, with remaining parts taken from reference TRBV7-2 and TRBJ1-2, reads GAGVSQSPSNKVTEKGKDVELRCDPISGHTALYWYRQSLGQGLEFLIYFQGNSAPDKSGLPSDRFSAERTGGSVSTLTIQRTQQEDSAVYLCASSFSGYGYTFGSGTRLTVV.